These 19 T cell receptor beta chains came from one sample sequenced in a study of T cells after yellow fever vaccination. TCRdb redid the calling of the 5' RACE reads with MiXCR, one entry per CDR3 protein. The table has about 250,000 distinct CDR3 sequences, 3.6% seen once; the top ten hold 19%. The source was PBMCs, collected 15 days after the yellow fever booster vaccination. The receptors stem from a man between 18 and 29 years old who received the YFV17D yellow fever vaccine.

In its sample, this clonotype was seen many times. The rearrangement links TRBV20-1 to TRBJ1-1, with 8 bases lining up with TRBD1. CDR1 and CDR2 from the germline V gene are DFQATT and SNEGSKA (reference sequence). With 3 bases clipped from V and 1 base from J, the junction kept 7 bases outside the gene matches. The CDR3 loop spans 15 amino acids. CDR3 amino acids: CSARPRTGPNTEAFF. CDR3 bases: TGCAGTGCTAGGCCCCGGACAGGGCCGAACACTGAAGCTTTCTTT.

This clonotype was detected ten times or more. The J gene is TRBJ1-4, the V gene TRBV5-1; tentative D call: TRBD1 (6 bases). The CDR3 is 15 amino acids. Germline V CDR1 and CDR2: SGHRS, YFSETQ. The V end lost 3 bases, the J end lost 0 bases, and 9 bases lay between the germline ends. CDR3 residues: CASSSRQATNEKLFF. The CDR3 region has the DNA TGCGCCAGCAGCTCCCGACAGGCAACTAATGAAAAACTGTTTTTT. Using reference TRBV5-1 and TRBJ1-4 for the parts outside the CDR3, the full variable domain is KAGVTQTPRYLIKTRGQQVTLSCSPISGHRSVSWYQQTPGQGLQFLFEYFSETQRNKGNFPGRFSGRQFSNSRSEMNVSTLELGDSALYLCASSSRQATNEKLFFGSGTQLSVL.

This clonotype was recorded at least ten times. The CDR3 DNA reads as TGTGCCATCAGACGGACGGCTGCAACTAATGAAAAACTGTTTTTT. Translation: CAIRRTAATNEKLFF. The gene calls are TRBV10-3 and TRBJ1-4; D gene unclear. Looked up from germline, CDR1 is ENHRY and CDR2 is SYGVKD. This CDR3 has 15 residues. V was pared by 6 bases and J by 0 bases, with 11 bases between.

V and J are TRBV6-5 and TRBJ2-1; TRBD2 might be the D (6 bases). The CDR3 runs 16 residues. Germline V gene sequence: CDR1 MNHEY, CDR2 SVGAGI. Trimming shortened V by 0 bases and J by 1 base, and 10 bases separated the two germline ends. The CDR3 sequence: CASSYSAGRSYNEQFF. CDR3 DNA sequence: TGTGCCAGCAGTTACTCGGCAGGGAGGTCCTACAATGAGCAGTTCTTC.

This clonotype was counted ten times or more. The rearrangement links TRBV7-2 to TRBJ2-3; TRBD1 matches at 10 bases. J lost 8 bases, V lost 6 bases, and 8 bases had no gene match. In germline, CDR1 is SGHTA, CDR2 FQGNSA. This CDR3 contains 14 residues. CDR3 region: CASRTRDRGGTQYF. As DNA, the CDR3 is TGTGCCAGCAGGACCCGGGACAGGGGCGGTACGCAGTATTTT.

This clonotype came up many times. The chain has TRBV30 and TRBJ2-5; no clear D gene. This CDR3 comprises 10 residues. Germline lookup yields CDR1 GTSNPN and CDR2 SVGIG (reference sequence). Trimming stripped 3 bases from V and 5 bases from J, with 4 bases between. This CDR3 reads CAWSRETQYF. Written as DNA, the CDR3 is TGTGCCTGGAGCCGGGAGACCCAGTACTTC. The full variable domain, rest sourced from reference TRBV30 and TRBJ2-5, is SQTIHQWPATLVQPVGSPLSLECTVEGTSNPNLYWYRQAAGRGLQLLFYSVGIGQISSEVPQNLSASRPQDRQFILSSKKLLLSDSGFYLCAWSRETQYFGPGTRLLVL.

This clonotype was detected many times. The rearrangement links TRBV5-1 to TRBJ1-6, with D possibly being TRBD1 (5 bases). Looked up from germline, CDR1 is SGHRS and CDR2 is YFSETQ. This CDR3 spans 15 amino acids. V dropped 1 base and J dropped 2 bases, with 7 bases sitting between them. The CDR3 here is CASSLLGPYNSPLHF. For the CDR3, the DNA is TGCGCCAGCAGCTTGTTGGGACCCTATAATTCACCCCTCCACTTT.

This clonotype was observed many times. This chain links TRBV11-2 with TRBJ2-3, with a possible D match to TRBD1 (8 bases). Germline CDR1 reads SGHAT; CDR2 reads FQNNGV. V was pared by 4 bases and J by 4 bases, with 15 bases between. This CDR3 has 15 residues. The CDR3 DNA reads as TGTGCCAGCAGCTCCCGCGGGGGACAGGCAGATACGCAGTATTTT. This sequence encodes CASSSRGGQADTQYF.

This clonotype was seen repeatedly, ten times or more. The chain employs TRBV5-4 and TRBJ2-7; a possible D gene is TRBD1 (7 bases). CDR1 SGHNT and CDR2 YYREEE come from the germline V gene (reference sequence). The germline V and J ends were trimmed by 3 bases and 2 bases, with 21 bases remaining between them. This CDR3 comprises 17 residues. The CDR3, as DNA: TGTGCCAGCAGCTCGGATACAGGGGAGGAGTATGCCTACGAGCAGTACGTC. Translated: CASSSDTGEEYAYEQYV.

This clonotype has just a few counts. V usage is TRBV5-1 and J usage is TRBJ2-5, with D tentatively TRBD1 or TRBD2 (5 bases each). Looked up from germline, CDR1 is SGHRS and CDR2 is YFSETQ. V was trimmed by 5 bases and J by 8 bases, leaving 16 bases between them. The CDR3 runs 13 residues. The CDR3 spells CASRGDPQDTQYF. CDR3 DNA: TGCGCCAGCAGGGGGGACCCACAGGATACCCAGTACTTC.

This clonotype was counted many times. V usage is TRBV4-1 and J usage is TRBJ1-2; weak D call: TRBD1 (6 bases). CDR3 length equals 13 residues. Trimming took 4 bases from V and 4 from J, leaving 10 bases between them. Per germline, CDR1 MGHRA and CDR2 YSYEKL. The CDR3 bases are TGCGCCAGCAGCCCCGGGACAAGCTATGGCTACACCTTC. Encoded protein: CASSPGTSYGYTF.

This clonotype was counted at least ten times. The V gene is TRBV7-9, the J gene TRBJ2-7; 7 nucleotides align to TRBD1. The CDR3 length is 14 residues. The V segment lost 5 bases and the J segment 6 bases; nucleotides outside the gene matches: 10. Germline V CDR1 and CDR2: SEHNR, FQNEAQ (reference sequence). CDR3 sequence (DNA): TGTGCCAGCAGCCTTACCGGGACAGCCTTCGAGCAGTACTTC. This encodes CASSLTGTAFEQYF.

This clonotype appeared many times. V gene TRBV6-2 or TRBV6-3 combines with J gene TRBJ2-7; possibly TRBD1 for D (6 bases). CDR1 is MNHEY, CDR2 SVGEGT, per germline. The CDR3 totals 13 residues. Between the trimmed V and J ends, which lost 2 bases and 3 bases, there was a span of 8 bases. CDR3 bases: TGTGCCAGCAGTTACAAGGGGGACTACGAGCAGTACGTC. This sequence encodes CASSYKGDYEQYV.

This clonotype occurred many times. This sequence joins TRBV5-4 and TRBJ2-3, with TRBD2 matching over 8 bases. CDR3 size: 16 residues. The germline V gene encodes CDR1 SGHNT and CDR2 YYREEE (reference sequence). Germline trimming cut 4 bases from V and 5 bases from J; bases unmatched to any gene: 12. CDR3 region: CASSPRSGAGGDTQYF. The CDR3, as DNA: TGTGCCAGCAGCCCACGTAGCGGGGCCGGGGGAGATACGCAGTATTTT.

This clonotype was observed many times. Written as DNA, the CDR3 is TGCGCCAGCAGCGTGGCCGAGGGGAGGGAGACCCAGTACTTC. Its translation: CASSVAEGRETQYF. The chain joins TRBV5-1 to TRBJ2-5; possibly TRBD2 for D (6 bases). The germline V and J ends were trimmed by 4 bases and 5 bases, with 15 bases remaining between them. This CDR3 comprises 14 residues. Germline assignment: CDR1 SGHRS and CDR2 YFSETQ.

This clonotype showed up many times. The chain employs TRBV12-3 or TRBV12-4 and TRBJ2-2, with D maybe TRBD2 (5 bases). V shed 4 bases and J shed 0 bases, with 6 bases lying between them. There are 14 residues in the CDR3. This chain's CDR3 is CASSSGSNTGELFF. The CDR3 bases are TGTGCCAGCAGTTCGGGGTCGAACACCGGGGAGCTGTTTTTT.

This chain connects TRBV4-1 to TRBJ1-6; D may be TRBD1 (5 bases). This CDR3 comprises 13 residues. Trimming removed 3 bases from V and 11 bases from J, with 11 bases in between. CDR1 is MGHRA, CDR2 YSYEKL, per germline. The CDR3 region is CASSQIRETPLHF. The CDR3 DNA is TGCGCCAGCAGCCAGATCAGGGAAACACCCCTCCACTTT.

This clonotype occurred many times. The gene calls are TRBV7-6 and TRBJ1-1; D is unclear. Looked up from germline, CDR1 is SGHVS and CDR2 is FNYEAQ. The CDR3 has 19 amino acids. Between the trimmed V and J ends, which lost 1 base and 1 base, there was a span of 22 bases. DNA of the CDR3: TGTGCCAGCAGCTTAGTCCAGCGGCCAGTTGTTCCCGAGAACACTGAAGCTTTCTTT. It encodes CASSLVQRPVVPENTEAFF. The variable domain in full, with the rest retrieved from reference TRBV7-6 and TRBJ1-1, is GAGVSQSPRYKVTKRGQDVALRCDPISGHVSLYWYRQALGQGPEFLTYFNYEAQQDKSGLPNDRFSAERPEGSISTLTIQRTEQRDSAMYRCASSLVQRPVVPENTEAFFGQGTRLTVV.

This clonotype was seen at least ten times. CDR3 coding DNA: TGCGCCAGCAGCTTGGCCCGAAAGGGGGCCTCTTACGGGGGCTACACCTTC. This translates into CASSLARKGASYGGYTF. J is TRBJ1-2 and V is TRBV5-1, with 7 bases aligning to TRBD1. J gave up 8 bases and V 0 bases, and 16 bases lay outside the gene matches. This CDR3 has 17 amino acids. Germline CDR1 reads SGHRS; CDR2 reads YFSETQ.